These 21 T cell receptor beta chains were all obtained from the same sample, sequenced in a study of shared clonotypes between healthy human individuals. The assay was immunoSEQ multiplex PCR, and TCRdb's table has in-frame clones only and misses some. The sample holds a few million clones, just under 95% seen once. The naive CD8 fraction comprised CD45RO-negative cells positively selected for CCR7 and excluded terminally differentiated effector memory CD45RA+ cells. Specimen: naive CD8+ T cells from PBMCs. These receptors all stem from a man aged 18 to 35 in good health. Some clones in this sample may be carry-over from other donors' samples.

The chain has TRBV7-9 and TRBJ2-1; 7 nucleotides line up with TRBD2. The germline gives CDR1 SEHNR, CDR2 FQNEAQ (reference sequence). This CDR3 comprises 16 residues. J gave up 8 bases and V 1 base, and 11 bases lay outside the gene matches. CDR3 DNA sequence: TGTGCCAGCAGCTTAGGCGGGAGTACGTTTGGCGATGAGCAGTTCTTC. Encoded protein: CASSLGGSTFGDEQFF.

The chain combines TRBV7-9 with TRBJ1-1; 9 bases match TRBD1. The CDR3 sequence is 13 residues long. Germline values: CDR1 SEHNR, CDR2 FQNEAQ (reference sequence). J gave up 6 bases and V 6 bases, and 5 bases lay outside the gene matches. CDR3: CASSSGTGPEAFF. CDR3 nucleotide sequence: TGTGCCAGCAGTTCGGGGACAGGGCCTGAAGCTTTCTTT.

The chain recombines TRBV19 with TRBJ1-1, with D perhaps matching TRBD1 (5 bases). In germline, CDR1 is LNHDA, CDR2 SQIVND (reference sequence). There are 14 residues in the CDR3. V was trimmed by 1 base and J by 5 bases, leaving 11 bases between them. The CDR3 here is CASSIAGSATEAFF. CDR3 in DNA: TGTGCCAGTAGTATAGCAGGGAGTGCGACTGAAGCTTTCTTT.

The rearrangement links TRBV28 to TRBJ1-5, with D possibly matching TRBD1 (6 bases). The ends were cut back, 7 bases at V and 1 base at J, with 8 bases in the middle. Germline V CDR1 and CDR2: MDHEN, SYDVKM. The CDR3 is made up of 13 amino acids. The CDR3 nucleotides are TGTGCCAGCAAACAGGGAAGCAATCAGCCCCAGCATTTT. It yields the protein CASKQGSNQPQHF.

The CDR3 protein is CASSLTWDSNNYGYTF. The CDR3 region has the DNA TGTGCCAGCAGCTTAACCTGGGACTCCAATAACTATGGCTACACCTTC. The chain joins TRBV7-9 to TRBJ1-2, with a possible D match to TRBD1 (5 bases). The V gene's germline CDR1 is SEHNR and CDR2 FQNEAQ (reference sequence). Trimming took 2 bases from V and 1 from J, leaving 14 bases between them. The CDR3 totals 16 residues.

The chain uses TRBV29-1 and TRBJ2-5; TRBD2 aligns across 9 bases. The V gene end was trimmed by 2 bases and the J gene end by 5 bases; junction bases not matched to a gene: 12. In germline, CDR1 is SQVTM, CDR2 ANQGSEA. The CDR3 covers 16 residues. The CDR3 loop is CSVEFRLAGRQETQYF. CDR3 nucleotide sequence: TGCAGCGTTGAATTCCGTCTAGCGGGAAGGCAGGAGACCCAGTACTTC.

This rearrangement joins TRBV11-2 to TRBJ2-3, with TRBD2 as a possible D gene (5 bases). The ends were cut back, 5 bases at V and 4 bases at J, with 19 bases in the middle. The germline gives CDR1 SGHAT, CDR2 FQNNGV. The CDR3 covers 16 residues. The chain's CDR3 is CASSPVEGVWPDTQYF. DNA for the CDR3: TGTGCCAGCAGCCCGGTCGAGGGAGTTTGGCCAGATACGCAGTATTTT.

This clone was observed a handful of times. The sample has other DNA sequences that encode this CDR3 too. The CDR3, as DNA: TGCGCCAGCAGCCAAGCGGGGCAGCCCCAGCATTTT. Translation gives CASSQAGQPQHF. This sequence joins TRBV4-1 and TRBJ1-5, with no clear D. This CDR3 is 12 amino acids long. Trimming removed 1 base from V and 7 bases from J, with 5 bases in between. Germline V lookup: CDR1 MGHRA, CDR2 YSYEKL.

The CDR3 sequence: CASSIGQKLNEKLFF. The CDR3 DNA reads TGTGCCAGCAGCATAGGCCAGAAGCTTAATGAAAAACTGTTTTTT. The chain couples TRBV9 to TRBJ1-4; D is undetermined. The length of the CDR3 is 15 residues. CDR1 and CDR2 from the germline V gene are SGDLS and YYNGEE. V lost 4 bases and J lost 4, with 14 bases in between. Variable domain in full (rest from reference TRBV9 and TRBJ1-4): DSGVTQTPKHLITATGQRVTLRCSPRSGDLSVYWYQQSLDQGLQFLIQYYNGEERAKGNILERFSAQQFPDLHSELNLSSLELGDSALYFCASSIGQKLNEKLFFGSGTQLSVL.

The chain combines TRBV6-1 with TRBJ2-7; D might be TRBD2 (5 bases). Germline CDR1 reads MNHNS; CDR2 reads SASEGT. The ends were cut back, 4 bases at V and 2 bases at J, with 12 bases in the middle. The CDR3 covers 14 residues. The CDR3 DNA reads TGTGCCAGCAGTGTTTTGGCGGGTGCCTACGAGCAGTACTTC. It translates to CASSVLAGAYEQYF.

The chain is built from TRBV5-6 and TRBJ2-2; TRBD1 matches at 12 bases. V shed 3 bases and J 6 bases; nucleotides not matched to a gene: 3. This CDR3 comprises 15 residues. CDR1 and CDR2 (germline): SGHDT, YYEEEE. The DNA of the CDR3 is TGTGCCAGCAGCTGGGGGACAGGGGGCGCCGGGGAGCTGTTTTTT. The encoded protein is CASSWGTGGAGELFF.

The rearrangement uses TRBV13 and TRBJ2-7; D is uncertain. V gave up 5 bases and J gave up 7 bases, with 15 bases separating them. Germline V gene lookup returns CDR1 PRHDT and CDR2 FYEKMQ (reference sequence). The length of the CDR3 is 13 residues. The CDR3 nucleotides read TGTGCCAGCAGCCCCGGCGGCCCTCGGGAGCAGTACTTC. It specifies CASSPGGPREQYF.

The chain recombines TRBV29-1 with TRBJ2-1; D is uncertain. The V end lost 5 bases, the J end lost 6 bases, and 17 bases lay between the germline ends. Germline V lookup: CDR1 SQVTM, CDR2 ANQGSEA. There are 14 residues in the CDR3. CDR3 sequence reads: CSVPSPAPPNEQFF. The CDR3 DNA is TGCAGCGTTCCCAGTCCCGCCCCCCCCAATGAGCAGTTCTTC.

V and J are TRBV9 and TRBJ2-7; 11 nucleotides agree with TRBD2. Trimming cost V 0 bases and J 6 bases; bases outside gene matches: 11. The CDR3 runs 17 residues. Germline CDR1 and CDR2: SGDLS and YYNGEE. In nucleotides, the CDR3 is TGTGCCAGCAGCGTAGATGGTGTAGCGGGAGGGTTCTCCGAGCAGTACTTC. Protein sequence: CASSVDGVAGGFSEQYF.

The gene calls are TRBV7-9 and TRBJ2-3; TRBD1 aligns across 7 bases. Germline CDR1 reads SEHNR; CDR2 reads FQNEAQ (reference sequence). The CDR3 consists of 16 residues. Trimming at V came to 5 bases and at J to 0 bases, leaving 8 bases not matched to a gene. CDR3 amino acids: CASSPRGGGSTDTQYF. CDR3 nucleotides: TGTGCCAGCAGCCCACGAGGGGGCGGGAGCACAGATACGCAGTATTTT.

This clone was recorded a few times. The chain combines TRBV5-4 with TRBJ1-5; no definite D call. V lost 2 bases and J lost 7, with 10 bases in between. There are 13 residues in the CDR3. Germline loops: CDR1 SGHNT, CDR2 YYREEE (reference sequence). CDR3 in DNA: TGTGCCAGCAGCTTTGAGGGCGGACAGCCCCAGCATTTT. Translation gives CASSFEGGQPQHF.

This chain joins TRBV10-3 and TRBJ2-3, with TRBD2 as a possible D gene (5 bases). The CDR3 is 15 residues long. Between the trimmed V and J ends, which lost 2 bases and 5 bases, there was a span of 14 bases. CDR1 and CDR2 (germline): ENHRY, SYGVKD. CDR3 nucleotides: TGTGCCATCAGTGAGCCAAGTCTGGGAGAAGATACGCAGTATTTT. It yields the protein CAISEPSLGEDTQYF.

The chain uses TRBV27 and TRBJ2-7; D is undetermined. CDR1 and CDR2 (germline): MNHEY, SMNVEV (reference sequence). The CDR3 length is 12 residues. V was shortened by 5 bases and J by 6 bases, with 11 bases between the two germline ends. CDR3 DNA sequence: TGTGCCAGCAGTGGAAACCCAGCCGAGCAGTACTTC. Residues: CASSGNPAEQYF.

The chain links TRBV5-1 to TRBJ2-3; 12 nucleotides agree with TRBD2. The CDR3 totals 15 residues. Losses at the gene ends were 5 bases for V and 11 bases for J; bases not matched to a gene: 12. Germline CDR1 SGHRS, CDR2 YFSETQ. CDR3 sequence reads: CASRDGLAGNQRQYF. In DNA, the CDR3 is TGCGCCAGCAGGGACGGACTAGCGGGGAACCAACGGCAGTATTTT. Full variable domain (missing parts from reference TRBV5-1 and TRBJ2-3): KAGVTQTPRYLIKTRGQQVTLSCSPISGHRSVSWYQQTPGQGLQFLFEYFSETQRNKGNFPGRFSGRQFSNSRSEMNVSTLELGDSALYLCASRDGLAGNQRQYFGPGTRLTVL.

The V call is TRBV7-9, the J call TRBJ1-4, with 7 bases that match TRBD1. CDR1 SEHNR and CDR2 FQNEAQ come from the germline V gene (reference sequence). The CDR3 contains 15 residues. J was trimmed by 6 bases and V by 2 bases; bases with no gene match: 6. CDR3 DNA sequence: TGTGCCAGCAGCTTATGGAAGGGGGCGGATGAAAAACTGTTTTTT. It specifies CASSLWKGADEKLFF.

The chain couples TRBV15 to TRBJ2-1; 12 nucleotides agree with TRBD2. The CDR3 is 18 residues long. The trim removed 1 base at V and 5 bases at J, leaving 9 bases unmatched. The germline V gene encodes CDR1 LNHNV and CDR2 YYDKDF (reference sequence). This CDR3 is CATSRGRTSGTLDNEQFF. DNA for the CDR3: TGTGCCACCAGCAGAGGCCGGACTAGCGGGACCCTGGACAATGAGCAGTTCTTC.